What follows describes a single T cell receptor beta chain. The sample belongs to a study of blood T cell repertoires in COVID-19. About the research overall: Acute and convalescent COVID-19 samples came from the United States, Italy and Spain.

Germline V lookup: CDR1 SGHRS, CDR2 YFSETQ. The CDR3 contains 20 residues. V gave up 0 bases and J gave up 3 bases; unmatched junction bases: 15. Some clones are missing from TCRdb's copy, which holds only in-frame ones; the method was immunoSEQ multiplex PCR. Seen here are just over 300,000 clones, roughly 90% observed once, and the top ten hold roughly 2.3%. Sample: peripheral blood. The TCR originated in a man aged 18 to 30 with active or convalescent COVID-19. V usage is TRBV5-1 and J usage is TRBJ2-3; TRBD2 aligns across 11 bases. The CDR3: CASSLVGQGSSSGRTDTQYF. CDR3 in DNA: TGCGCCAGCAGCTTGGTTGGTCAGGGGTCCTCTAGCGGGAGGACAGATACGCAGTATTTT.